The present T cell receptor beta chain was sequenced within a study of T cells after posttransplantation cyclophosphamide. Trimming removed 0 bases at V and 3 bases at J, with 19 bases between. This CDR3 is 18 amino acids long. Germline CDR1 and CDR2: MGHRA and YSYEKL. Study-wide results and limits: Later post-transplant blood repertoires were often dominated by donor CD8+ memory clones. TRB overlap between skin or GI tissue T cells and blood was limited.

Cyclophosphamide on days +3 and +4 followed busulfan-fludarabine conditioning and a marrow graft. To note about this clone: Its antigen is not known.

This table comes from immunoSEQ multiplex PCR, and its TCRdb copy is limited to in-frame clones, with some not included. The repertoire holds 20,000 to 25,000 clones, with 86% as singletons. The chain uses TRBV4-1 and TRBJ2-3, with D perhaps TRBD2 (6 bases). The material was PBMCs, obtained after allogeneic stem cell transplant with posttransplant cyclophosphamide. The receptor was derived from a female patient aged 30-39 years who received an allogeneic stem cell transplant from an unrelated donor, was CMV-positive, and had no GVHD. Some T cells could come from the graft donor. CDR3 region: CASSQEYGAGRRTDTQYF. CDR3 nucleotide sequence: TGCGCCAGCAGCCAAGAATATGGGGCGGGGCGGCGAACAGATACGCAGTATTTT.